This TCR beta chain was profiled in a study of beta chain features in type 1 diabetes. Study background: Regarding age, gender and cell yields, patients proved similar to healthy donors.

Sequenced material consisted of expressed TCRB transcripts (all of the isolated RNA was reverse transcribed). Clones were sequenced by immunoSEQ multiplex PCR, and TCRdb holds only the in-frame ones, with some missing. The table shows hundreds of thousands of clones, with around 15% occurring only once. On this clone itself: No antigen is known for it.

V was pared by 1 base and J by 7 bases, with 14 bases between. Germline CDR1 and CDR2: SGHTA and FQGNSA. CDR3 length: 15 residues. Study-wide points: Any HLA type influence on TCRB rearrangement was left unresolved here.

V and J are TRBV7-2 and TRBJ1-5; perhaps TRBD1 as D (6 bases). The sequence was collected from a man aged 18 to 35 in good health. The sequencing input was naive CD4+ T cells from blood. The CDR3 coding sequence is TGTGCCAGCAGCTTAGAGGCAGGGGCCCACCAGCCCCAGCATTTT. Encoded protein: CASSLEAGAHQPQHF. Full variable domain (remainder filled in from reference TRBV7-2 and TRBJ1-5): GAGVSQSPSNKVTEKGKDVELRCDPISGHTALYWYRQSLGQGLEFLIYFQGNSAPDKSGLPSDRFSAERTGGSVSTLTIQRTQQEDSAVYLCASSLEAGAHQPQHFGDGTRLSIL.